The rows below give T cell receptor beta chains drawn from one sample of a study of blood T cell repertoires in COVID-19. Sequencing was performed with immunoSEQ multiplex PCR; in TCRdb, only in-frame clones are kept and a portion is missing. The sample contains approximately 280,000 clones, approximately 80% of which appear only once. Specimen: PBMCs or T cells enriched from blood (not recorded which). These receptors all stem from a man aged 40-55 years who had been exposed to COVID-19. CDR3s include the opening cysteine and the closing phenylalanine or tryptophan. Each record gives: V gene, D gene, clone size, J gene, CDR3 DNA, CDR3 protein. A D gene is named only where the DNA matches it firmly. Size is omitted from some rows. Given values are once, few, many or a class for expanded clones.

V gene: TRBV30; D gene: .; clone size: few; J gene: TRBJ1-5; CDR3 DNA: TGTGCCTGGAGTCGACAGGCAGGCAATCAGCCCCAGCATTTT; CDR3 protein: CAWSRQAGNQPQHF
V gene: TRBV6-5; D gene: TRBD1; clone size: .; J gene: TRBJ1-1; CDR3 DNA: TGTGCCAGCAGTTTAGACAGGGGAGCAGCTTTCTTT; CDR3 protein: CASSLDRGAAFF
V gene: TRBV19; D gene: .; clone size: .; J gene: TRBJ1-5; CDR3 DNA: TGTGCCAGTAGTATAGAGCCGGGTAATCAGCCCCAGCATTTT; CDR3 protein: CASSIEPGNQPQHF
V gene: TRBV7-2; D gene: .; clone size: .; J gene: TRBJ2-1; CDR3 DNA: TGTGCCAGCAGCCCTGGGGCGTTTGAGCAGTTCTTC; CDR3 protein: CASSPGAFEQFF
V gene: TRBV5-1; D gene: .; clone size: .; J gene: TRBJ1-1; CDR3 DNA: TGCGCCAGCGAGGTAGAGGGCGGGAACACTGAAGCTTTCTTT; CDR3 protein: CASEVEGGNTEAFF
V gene: TRBV3-1/TRBV3-2; D gene: .; clone size: many; J gene: TRBJ1-6; CDR3 DNA: TGTGCCAGCAGCCAAGTATCGGGATCGGGGAATTCACCCCTCCACTTT; CDR3 protein: CASSQVSGSGNSPLHF
V gene: TRBV5-4; D gene: TRBD2; clone size: .; J gene: TRBJ2-7; CDR3 DNA: TGTGCCAGCAGCAACCCTAGCGGCCCCCCTTTTGAGCAGTACTTC; CDR3 protein: CASSNPSGPPFEQYF
V gene: TRBV11-2; D gene: .; clone size: .; J gene: TRBJ1-2; CDR3 DNA: TGTGCCAGCAGCTTAGCGCGGAACTATGGCTACACCTTC; CDR3 protein: CASSLARNYGYTF
V gene: TRBV19; D gene: .; clone size: .; J gene: TRBJ2-1; CDR3 DNA: TGTGCCAGTAGTTACTGGGGCCCTTACAATGAGCAGTTCTTC; CDR3 protein: CASSYWGPYNEQFF
V gene: TRBV27; D gene: TRBD1; clone size: .; J gene: TRBJ1-2; CDR3 DNA: TGTGCCAGCAGTTCCGGGACAGGGGTTGGCTACACCTTC; CDR3 protein: CASSSGTGVGYTF